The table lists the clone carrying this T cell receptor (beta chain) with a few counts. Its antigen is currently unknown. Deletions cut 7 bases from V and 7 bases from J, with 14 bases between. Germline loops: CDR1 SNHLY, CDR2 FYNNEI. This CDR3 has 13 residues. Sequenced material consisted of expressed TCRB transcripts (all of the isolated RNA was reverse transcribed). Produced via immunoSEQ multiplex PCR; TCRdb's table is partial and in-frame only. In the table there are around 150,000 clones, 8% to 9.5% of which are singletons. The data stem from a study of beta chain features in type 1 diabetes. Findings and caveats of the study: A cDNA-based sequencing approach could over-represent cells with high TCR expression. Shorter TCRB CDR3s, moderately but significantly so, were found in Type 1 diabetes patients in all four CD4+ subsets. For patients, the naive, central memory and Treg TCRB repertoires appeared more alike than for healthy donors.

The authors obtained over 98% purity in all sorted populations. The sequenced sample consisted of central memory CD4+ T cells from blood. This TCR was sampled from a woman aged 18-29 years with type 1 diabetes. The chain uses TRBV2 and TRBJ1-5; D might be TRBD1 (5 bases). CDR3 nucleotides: TGTGCCAGCAATGCGGAGGGGCCCCAGCCCCAGCATTTT. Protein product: CASNAEGPQPQHF.